Each of the 3 T cell receptor beta chains below was sequenced from the same sample in a study of blood T cell repertoires in COVID-19. The assay was immunoSEQ multiplex PCR, and TCRdb's table has in-frame clones only and misses some. Seen here are about 98,000 clones, nearly 90% observed once, and the top ten hold about 4.2%. Material: peripheral blood. The origin of the receptors is a man aged 65-85 years with acute or convalescent COVID-19.

V gene TRBV9 combines with J gene TRBJ2-2; D may be TRBD1 (6 bases). CDR1 is SGDLS, CDR2 YYNGEE, per germline. CDR3 size: 14 residues. V lost 0 bases and J 6 bases, leaving 9 bases between the germline ends. CDR3 in amino acids: CASSVEGVPGELFF. The CDR3 DNA is TGTGCCAGCAGCGTAGAGGGGGTCCCCGGGGAGCTGTTTTTT. Looking up the rest from reference TRBV9 and TRBJ2-2 gives the full variable domain: DSGVTQTPKHLITATGQRVTLRCSPRSGDLSVYWYQQSLDQGLQFLIQYYNGEERAKGNILERFSAQQFPDLHSELNLSSLELGDSALYFCASSVEGVPGELFFGEGSRLTVL.

This clone turned up a few times. The chain recombines TRBV29-1 with TRBJ2-3; D perhaps matches TRBD1 (6 bases). This CDR3 region has 14 residues. Germline V gene data show CDR1 as SQVTM and CDR2 as ANQGSEA. With 3 bases removed from V and 2 bases from J, the gap between germline ends came to 12 bases. This CDR3 is CSVEKGVNTDTQYF. CDR3 coding DNA: TGCAGCGTTGAGAAGGGGGTGAACACAGATACGCAGTATTTT.

The chain has TRBV28 and TRBJ1-2, with 9 bases identical to TRBD1. The V gene end was trimmed by 6 bases and the J gene end by 4 bases; junction bases not matched to a gene: 3. The CDR3 has 13 amino acids. Germline loops: CDR1 MDHEN, CDR2 SYDVKM. CDR3 nucleotides: TGTGCCAGCAGCCCACAGGGGGCCTATGGCTACACCTTC. Amino acids: CASSPQGAYGYTF.